This T cell receptor (beta chain) is drawn from a study of T cell responses to AZD1222 COVID-19 vaccine. The assay was immunoSEQ multiplex PCR, and TCRdb's table has in-frame clones only and misses some. Altogether approximately 180,000 clones are present, 88% being singletons, with the ten largest covering 7.7%. Whole-study findings and limits: Among the donors, most were white British and more were female, and clonal diversity was possibly underestimated. Close to half of all spike-specific TCRs reportedly target regions of the variants that are unmutated. Repertoires were obtained only post-peak T cell response.

The CDR3 is 16 amino acids. Germline CDR1 is SNHLY and CDR2 is FYNNEI. V lost 10 bases to trimming and J lost 2 bases, with 21 bases between them. With regard to this clone: Its antigen is not identified.

This receptor was obtained from an adult in good health. The rearrangement uses TRBV2 and TRBJ1-5, with D tentatively TRBD1 (5 bases). The starting material was peripheral blood, obtained on day 0 of AZD1222 vaccination. The CDR3 is CAIGAEGDLGNQPQHF. CDR3 nucleotides: TGTGCCATCGGGGCAGAGGGAGACCTTGGCAATCAGCCCCAGCATTTT.